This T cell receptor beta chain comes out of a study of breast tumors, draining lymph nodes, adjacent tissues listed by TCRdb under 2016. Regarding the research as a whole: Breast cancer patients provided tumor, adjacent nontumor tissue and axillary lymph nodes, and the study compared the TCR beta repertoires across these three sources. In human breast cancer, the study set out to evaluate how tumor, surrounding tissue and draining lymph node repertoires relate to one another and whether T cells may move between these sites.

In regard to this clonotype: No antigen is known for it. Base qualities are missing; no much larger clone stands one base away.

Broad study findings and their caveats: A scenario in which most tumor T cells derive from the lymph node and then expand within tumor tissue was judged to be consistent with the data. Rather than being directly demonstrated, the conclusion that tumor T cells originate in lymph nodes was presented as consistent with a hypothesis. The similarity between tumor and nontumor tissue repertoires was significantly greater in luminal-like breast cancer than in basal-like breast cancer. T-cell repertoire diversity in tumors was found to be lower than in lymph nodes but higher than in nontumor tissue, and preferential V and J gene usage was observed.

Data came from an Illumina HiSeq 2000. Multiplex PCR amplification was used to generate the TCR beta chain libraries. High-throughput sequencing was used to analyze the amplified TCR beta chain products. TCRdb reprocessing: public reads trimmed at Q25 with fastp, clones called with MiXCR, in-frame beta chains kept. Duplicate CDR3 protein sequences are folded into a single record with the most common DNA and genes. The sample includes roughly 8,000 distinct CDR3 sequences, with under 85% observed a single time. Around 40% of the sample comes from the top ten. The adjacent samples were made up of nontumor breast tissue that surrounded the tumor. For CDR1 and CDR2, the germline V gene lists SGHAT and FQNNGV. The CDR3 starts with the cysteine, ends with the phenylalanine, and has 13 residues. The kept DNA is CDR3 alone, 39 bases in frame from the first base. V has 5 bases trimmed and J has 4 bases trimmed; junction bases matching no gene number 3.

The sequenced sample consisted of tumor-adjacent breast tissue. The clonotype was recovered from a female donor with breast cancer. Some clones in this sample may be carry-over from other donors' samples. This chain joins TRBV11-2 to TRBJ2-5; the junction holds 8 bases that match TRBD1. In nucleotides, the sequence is TGTGCCAGCAGCCGGGGACAGGCAGAGACCCAGTACTTC. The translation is CASSRGQAETQYF.